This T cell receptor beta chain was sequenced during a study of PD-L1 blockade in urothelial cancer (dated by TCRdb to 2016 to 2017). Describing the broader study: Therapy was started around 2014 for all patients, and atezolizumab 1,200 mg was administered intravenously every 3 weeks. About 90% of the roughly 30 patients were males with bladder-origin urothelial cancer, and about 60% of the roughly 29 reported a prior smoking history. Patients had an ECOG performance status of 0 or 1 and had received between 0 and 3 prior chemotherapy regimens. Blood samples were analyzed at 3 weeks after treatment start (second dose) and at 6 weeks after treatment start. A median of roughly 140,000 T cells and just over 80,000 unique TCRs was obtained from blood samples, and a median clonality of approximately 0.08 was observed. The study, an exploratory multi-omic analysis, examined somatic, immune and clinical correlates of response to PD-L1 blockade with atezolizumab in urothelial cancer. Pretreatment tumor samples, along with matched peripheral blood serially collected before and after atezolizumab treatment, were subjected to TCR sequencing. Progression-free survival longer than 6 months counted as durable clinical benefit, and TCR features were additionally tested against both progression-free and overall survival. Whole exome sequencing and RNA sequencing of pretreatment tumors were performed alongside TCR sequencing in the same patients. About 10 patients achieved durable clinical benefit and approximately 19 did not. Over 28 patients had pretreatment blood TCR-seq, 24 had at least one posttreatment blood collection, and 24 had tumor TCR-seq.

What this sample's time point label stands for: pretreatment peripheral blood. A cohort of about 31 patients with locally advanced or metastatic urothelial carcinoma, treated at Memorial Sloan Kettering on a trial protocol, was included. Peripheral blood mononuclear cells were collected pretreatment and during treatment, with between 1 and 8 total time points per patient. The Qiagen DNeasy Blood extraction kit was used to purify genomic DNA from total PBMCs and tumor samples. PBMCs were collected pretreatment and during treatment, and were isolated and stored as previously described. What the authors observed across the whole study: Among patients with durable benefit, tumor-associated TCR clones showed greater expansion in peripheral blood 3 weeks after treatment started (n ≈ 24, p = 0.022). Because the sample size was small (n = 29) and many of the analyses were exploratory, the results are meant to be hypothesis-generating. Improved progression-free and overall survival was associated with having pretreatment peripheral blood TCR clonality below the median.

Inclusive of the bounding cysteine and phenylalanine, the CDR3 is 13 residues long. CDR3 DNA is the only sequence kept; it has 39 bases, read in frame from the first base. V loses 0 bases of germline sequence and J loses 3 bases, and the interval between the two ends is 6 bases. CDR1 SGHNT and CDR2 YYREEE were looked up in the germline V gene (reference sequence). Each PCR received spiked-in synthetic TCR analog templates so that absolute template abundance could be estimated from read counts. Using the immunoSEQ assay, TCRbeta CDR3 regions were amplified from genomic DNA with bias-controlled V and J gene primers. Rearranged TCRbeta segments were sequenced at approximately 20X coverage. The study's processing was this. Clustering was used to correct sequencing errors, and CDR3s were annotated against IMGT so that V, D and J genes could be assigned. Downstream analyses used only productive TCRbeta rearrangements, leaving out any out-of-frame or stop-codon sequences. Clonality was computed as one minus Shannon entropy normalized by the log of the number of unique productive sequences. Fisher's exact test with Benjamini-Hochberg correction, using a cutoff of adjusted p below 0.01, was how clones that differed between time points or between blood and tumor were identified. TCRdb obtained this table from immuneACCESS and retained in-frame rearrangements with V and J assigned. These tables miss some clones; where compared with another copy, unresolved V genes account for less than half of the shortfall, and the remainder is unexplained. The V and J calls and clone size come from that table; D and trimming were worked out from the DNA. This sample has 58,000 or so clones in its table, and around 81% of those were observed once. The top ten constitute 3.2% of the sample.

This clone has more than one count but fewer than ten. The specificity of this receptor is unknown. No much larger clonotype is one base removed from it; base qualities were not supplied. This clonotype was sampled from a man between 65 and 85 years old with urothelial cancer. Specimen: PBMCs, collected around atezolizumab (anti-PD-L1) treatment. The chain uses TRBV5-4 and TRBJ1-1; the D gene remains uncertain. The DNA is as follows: TGTGCCAGCAGCTTGGAACAGTACACTGAAGCTTTCTTT. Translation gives CASSLEQYTEAFF.